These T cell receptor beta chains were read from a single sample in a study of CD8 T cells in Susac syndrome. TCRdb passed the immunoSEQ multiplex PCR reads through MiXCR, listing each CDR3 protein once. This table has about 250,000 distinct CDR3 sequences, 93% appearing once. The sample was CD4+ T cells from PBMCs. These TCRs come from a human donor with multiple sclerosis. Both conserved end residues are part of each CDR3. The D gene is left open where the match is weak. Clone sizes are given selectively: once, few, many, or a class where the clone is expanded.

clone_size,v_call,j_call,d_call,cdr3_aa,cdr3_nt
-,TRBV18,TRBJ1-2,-,CASSPPGSEYGYTF,TGTGCCAGCTCACCACCAGGGTCGGAGTATGGCTACACCTTC
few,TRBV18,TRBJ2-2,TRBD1,CASSPRQGDTGELFF,TGTGCCAGCTCACCGAGACAGGGTGACACCGGGGAGCTGTTTTTT
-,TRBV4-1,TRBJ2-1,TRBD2,CASSPGTRLFF,TGCGCCAGCAGCCCCGGGACTAGGCTGTTCTTC
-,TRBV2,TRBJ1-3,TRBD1,CASSFGQGGNTIYF,TGTGCCAGCAGTTTTGGACAGGGTGGAAACACCATATATTTT
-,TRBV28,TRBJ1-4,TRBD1,CASSYRQGQLFF,TGTGCCAGCAGTTACCGACAGGGTCAACTGTTTTTT
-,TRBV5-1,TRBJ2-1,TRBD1,CASSLWTGDNEQFF,TGCGCCAGCAGCTTGTGGACAGGGGACAATGAGCAGTTCTTC
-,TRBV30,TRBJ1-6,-,CAWSDGRSSPLHF,TGTGCCTGGAGCGACGGACGGTCCTCACCCCTCCACTTT
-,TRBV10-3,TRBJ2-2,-,CAIRITSRGELFF,TGTGCCATCAGAATTACCTCGCGCGGGGAGCTGTTTTTT
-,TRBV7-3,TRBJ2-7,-,CASPLQRPQIYEQYF,TGTGCCAGCCCCCTCCAACGGCCTCAAATCTACGAGCAGTACTTC
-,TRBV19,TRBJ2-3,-,CASSIGGSLADTQYF,TGTGCCAGTAGTATCGGGGGCTCGTTGGCAGATACGCAGTATTTT
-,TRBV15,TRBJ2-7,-,CATSTLQVGTYEQYF,TGTGCCACCAGCACGTTACAGGTGGGGACCTACGAGCAGTACTTC
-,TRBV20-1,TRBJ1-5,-,CSVRADYSNQPQHF,TGCAGTGTCCGGGCAGATTATAGCAATCAGCCCCAGCATTTT
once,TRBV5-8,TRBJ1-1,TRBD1,CASSLGIGRGLEAFF,TGTGCCAGCAGCTTGGGAATCGGCAGGGGGCTAGAAGCTTTCTTT
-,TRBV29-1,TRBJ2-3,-,CSVDHRQGTDTQYF,TGCAGCGTCGACCACAGACAGGGCACAGATACGCAGTATTTT
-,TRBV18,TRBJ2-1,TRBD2,CASSPGLASYNEQFF,TGTGCCAGCTCACCGGGACTAGCATCCTACAATGAGCAGTTCTTC
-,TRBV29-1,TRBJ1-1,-,CSVSNTEAFF,TGCAGCGTAAGCAACACTGAAGCTTTCTTT
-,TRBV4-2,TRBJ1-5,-,CASSQDEGRINQPQHF,TGTGCCAGCAGCCAAGATGAGGGGCGGATCAATCAGCCCCAGCATTTT
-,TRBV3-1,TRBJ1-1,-,CASSHFPRGNTEAFF,TGTGCCAGCAGCCACTTCCCTCGGGGGAACACTGAAGCTTTCTTT
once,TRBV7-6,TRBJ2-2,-,CASSLVSNTGELFF,TGTGCCAGCAGCTTAGTTTCGAACACCGGGGAGCTGTTTTTT
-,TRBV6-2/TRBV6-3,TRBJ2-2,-,CASSYSLTGELFF,TGTGCCAGCAGTTACTCGCTCACCGGGGAGCTGTTTTTT
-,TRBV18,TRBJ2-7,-,CASSPGGGNEQYF,TGTGCCAGCTCACCAGGAGGGGGCAACGAGCAGTACTTC
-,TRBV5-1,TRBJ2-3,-,CASSHGSGSTDTQYF,TGCGCCAGTTCCCACGGGAGCGGAAGCACAGATACGCAGTATTTT
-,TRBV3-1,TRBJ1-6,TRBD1,CASSQGGTANNSPLHF,TGTGCCAGCAGCCAAGGAGGGACAGCCAATAATTCACCCCTCCACTTT
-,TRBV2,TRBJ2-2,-,CASRTTIGAPLGELFF,TGTGCCAGCAGGACGACTATCGGGGCGCCGCTCGGGGAGCTGTTTTTT
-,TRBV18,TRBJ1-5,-,CASSYSGAFNQPQHF,TGTGCCAGCTCGTACTCCGGGGCCTTCAATCAGCCCCAGCATTTT
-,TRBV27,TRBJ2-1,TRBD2,CASSVRTSRPYNEQFF,TGTGCCAGCAGCGTGAGGACTAGCCGTCCCTACAATGAGCAGTTCTTC
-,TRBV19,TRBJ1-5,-,CASSIRPGLGDQPQHF,TGTGCCAGTAGTATCAGGCCCGGACTGGGCGATCAGCCCCAGCATTTT
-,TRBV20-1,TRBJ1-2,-,CSARDHWVYGYTF,TGCAGTGCTAGAGATCATTGGGTCTATGGCTACACCTTC
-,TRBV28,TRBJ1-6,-,CASIPPGVSNSPLHF,TGTGCCAGCATCCCGCCGGGGGTTTCTAATTCACCCCTCCACTTT